This is a list of T cell receptor beta chains from one sample in a study of cytomegalovirus exposure and HLA in healthy donors. Profiling relied on immunoSEQ multiplex PCR, and the TCRdb table lists in-frame clones only, not all of them. The sample has under 200,000 clones, approximately 80% seen once. The sequenced material came from PBMCs. These receptors were taken from a woman aged 45-65 years in good health and CMV-seropositive. Both conserved end residues are part of each CDR3. The D gene is left open where the match is weak. Part of the rows lack a size; the others show once, few, many or a class for expanded clones.

v_call	clone_size	j_call	d_call	cdr3_nt	cdr3_aa
TRBV29-1	-	TRBJ2-1	TRBD2	TGCAGCGTTGAAGCTATAGGCGGGAGGTACAATGAGCAGTTCTTC	CSVEAIGGRYNEQFF
TRBV11-2	-	TRBJ2-1	TRBD2	TGTGCCAGCAGTTCCAGACTAGCGGGAGAGGGGATCTCCTACAATGAGCAGTTCTTC	CASSSRLAGEGISYNEQFF
TRBV7-2	once	TRBJ2-1	-	TGTGCCAGCAGCCTGGAGGCTAGCTCCTACAATGAGCAGTTCTTC	CASSLEASSYNEQFF
TRBV7-5	few	TRBJ1-1	-	TGTGCCAGAAGCCCCACGGTAGCTTTCTTT	CARSPTVAFF
TRBV10-3	-	TRBJ1-3	-	TGTGCCATCAGTGAGTCGGAGGCTTTCCCGGATTTT	CAISESEAFPDF
TRBV29-1	-	TRBJ2-3	TRBD1	TGCAGCGTTGGATTGGGACAGACCATTTGGCCGTATTTT	CSVGLGQTIWPYF
TRBV19	-	TRBJ1-3	TRBD1	TGTGCCAGTAGTATCCAGGGGGCGGCTGGAAACACCATATATTTT	CASSIQGAAGNTIYF
TRBV18	-	TRBJ1-1	-	TGTGCCAGCTCCCTAAGGGGACAGAACACTGAAGCTTTCTTT	CASSLRGQNTEAFF
TRBV11-3	-	TRBJ1-1	-	TGTGCCAGCAGCTTAGCCGTTATGAACACTGAAGCTTTCTTT	CASSLAVMNTEAFF
TRBV7-2	few	TRBJ2-2	TRBD1	TGTGCCAGCAGCTTTGAGGGGGCAGACACCGGGGAGCTGTTTTTT	CASSFEGADTGELFF
TRBV6-5	once	TRBJ1-5	TRBD1	TGTGCCAGCAGTTACAACAGGGGTAGCAATCAGCCCCAGCATTTT	CASSYNRGSNQPQHF
TRBV6-6	once	TRBJ2-7	TRBD1	TGTGCCAGCAGTAGCCGGGACAGGTACTACGAGCAGTACTTC	CASSSRDRYYEQYF
TRBV5-6	-	TRBJ1-3	TRBD1	TGTGCCAGCAGCCCGACAGGGGGAAACACCATATATTTT	CASSPTGGNTIYF
TRBV5-1	-	TRBJ2-3	-	TGCGCCAGCAGCCAAGACTCGAGTGGGGATACGCAGTATTTT	CASSQDSSGDTQYF
TRBV11-2	few	TRBJ2-1	-	TGTGCCAGCAGCCGCTGGAGGAATGAGCAGTTCTTC	CASSRWRNEQFF
TRBV5-6	-	TRBJ2-5	TRBD2	TGTGCCAGCAGCTTTTTGACTAGCGGGGGGGGGACTGAGGCCCAGTACTTC	CASSFLTSGGGTEAQYF
TRBV5-1	-	TRBJ2-5	TRBD2	TGCGCCAGCAGCTTGCAGCTAGCGGGGGAGACCCAGTACTTC	CASSLQLAGETQYF
TRBV5-1	-	TRBJ2-3	-	TGCGCCAGCAGCTTGTTGGGGGGGCGGGTAGATACGCAGTATTTT	CASSLLGGRVDTQYF
TRBV2	-	TRBJ1-2	TRBD1	TGTGCCAGCAGCTTGACAGGGGGCGAAAATGGCTACACCTTC	CASSLTGGENGYTF
TRBV5-4	few	TRBJ2-7	TRBD1	TGTGCCAGCAGCATGGGACAGACCTACGAGCAGTACTTC	CASSMGQTYEQYF